This T cell receptor beta chain came from a study of CD8 T cells in Susac syndrome. Random hexamers were used to reverse transcribe an amount of about 0.45 to 1 ug RNA. One entry per CDR3 protein, called by TCRdb with MiXCR from the immunoSEQ multiplex PCR reads. This sample has 100,000 to 150,000 distinct CDR3 sequences, with around 94% found just once. The CDR3 runs 20 residues. Germline loops: CDR1 MNHEY, CDR2 SVGEGT. V lost 2 bases and J lost 0; bases outside the gene matches: 18. This chain links TRBV6-2 or TRBV6-3 with TRBJ1-1; 7 bases match TRBD1. The sample was CD4+ T cells from PBMCs. The TCR sequence derives from a human donor in good health. The CDR3 region has the DNA TGTGCCAGCAGTTACCACTCGCCCTGGACAGGTGGACTTATGAACACTGAAGCTTTCTTT. Its protein is CASSYHSPWTGGLMNTEAFF.